This T cell receptor (beta chain) was recorded in a study of cytomegalovirus exposure and HLA in healthy donors. V trimming: 10 bases; J trimming: 4 bases; junction bases outside the gene matches: 9. The CDR3 loop spans 14 amino acids. The germline CDR1 and CDR2 sequences are MRHNA and SNTAGT. PCR was performed using 60 Vbeta and 13 Jbeta primers. Only in-frame clones appear in the TCRdb table, and some are missing; sequencing was by immunoSEQ multiplex PCR. Found here are about 190,000 clones, over 65% of them singletons; the top ten hold roughly 3.6%. J is TRBJ2-2 and V is TRBV6-4; TRBD2 aligns across 7 bases. The origin of this receptor is a man aged 35 to 55 in good health and CMV-seropositive. Specimen: PBMCs. CDR3 residues: CATSRLAGTGELFF. Written as DNA, the CDR3 is TGTGCCACGTCGAGATTAGCGGGCACCGGGGAGCTGTTTTTT.